The TCR beta chain under discussion was sequenced for a study of beta chain features in type 1 diabetes. Study details: There were approximately 100,000,000 sorted cells examined across all samples. Points from the study as a whole: Within each of all four CD4+ subsets, Type 1 diabetes patients had TCRB CDR3s that were moderately but significantly shorter. For patients and controls alike, PCR might favor shorter templates to the same degree. Patients with type 1 diabetes showed fewer VDJ junction insertions and more deletions.

By way of CD45RO/CCR7/CD25/CD127/CD95/CD27, the CD4+ regulatory, stem cell-like memory, central memory and naive cells were sorted. About this clone itself: Its antigen is still unknown.

Sequenced material consisted of expressed TCRB transcripts (all of the isolated RNA was reverse transcribed). TCRdb's copy holds only in-frame clones and misses some; the assay was immunoSEQ multiplex PCR. The sample contains some 700,000 clones, roughly 12% of which appear only once. CDR3 length: 14 amino acids. V was cut by 5 bases and J by 0 bases, with 10 bases left in between. The germline V gene has CDR1 SGHVS and CDR2 FQNEAQ. The receptor was isolated from a young man with type 1 diabetes. The sample comprised naive CD4+ T cells from blood. This chain joins TRBV7-8 and TRBJ1-1, with unresolved D. This chain's CDR3 is CASSLRTVNTEAFF. CDR3 in DNA: TGTGCCAGCAGCCTAAGGACGGTGAACACTGAAGCTTTCTTT.